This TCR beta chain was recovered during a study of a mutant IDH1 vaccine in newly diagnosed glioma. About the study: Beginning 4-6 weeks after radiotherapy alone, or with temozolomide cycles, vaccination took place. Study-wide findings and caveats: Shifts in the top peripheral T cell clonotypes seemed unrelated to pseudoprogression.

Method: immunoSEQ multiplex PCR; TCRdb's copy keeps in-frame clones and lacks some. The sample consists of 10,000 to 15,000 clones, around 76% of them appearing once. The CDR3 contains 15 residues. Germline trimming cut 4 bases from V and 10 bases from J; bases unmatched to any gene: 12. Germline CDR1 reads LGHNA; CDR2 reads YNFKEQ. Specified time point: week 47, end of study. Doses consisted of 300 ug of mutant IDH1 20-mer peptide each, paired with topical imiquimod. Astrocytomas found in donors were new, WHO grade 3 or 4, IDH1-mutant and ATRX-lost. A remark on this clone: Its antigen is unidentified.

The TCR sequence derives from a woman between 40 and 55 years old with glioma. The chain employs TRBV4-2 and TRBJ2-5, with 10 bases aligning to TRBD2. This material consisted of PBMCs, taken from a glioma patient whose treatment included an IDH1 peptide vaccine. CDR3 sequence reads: CASSRTGTSEEGQYF. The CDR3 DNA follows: TGTGCCAGCAGCCGTACCGGGACTAGCGAGGAAGGCCAGTACTTC.